The 12 T cell receptor beta chains below were found in one sample sequenced in a study of T cells after yellow fever vaccination. MiXCR was run by TCRdb on the 5' RACE reads, yielding one entry per CDR3 protein. Of 100,000 to 150,000 distinct CDR3 sequences listed, 13% to 15% are singletons. Sequenced material: CD8+ T cells sorted from PBMCs, taken 5 days after the yellow fever booster vaccination. Receptor source: a man aged 18 to 29 who received the YFV17D yellow fever vaccine.

The chain joins TRBV20-1 to TRBJ2-3; D possibly corresponds to TRBD2 (6 bases). The CDR3 is 18 amino acids. Germline V gene data show CDR1 as DFQATT and CDR2 as SNEGSKA (reference sequence). Trimming left V 5 bases short and J 2 bases short, with 26 bases between. The DNA of the CDR3 is TGCAGTGCTTGGGGAACGGGACGGCGGGGATATCCCACAGATACGCAGTATTTT. It yields the protein CSAWGTGRRGYPTDTQYF.

The rearrangement uses TRBV4-2 and TRBJ1-5, with no clear D. V lost 0 bases to trimming and J lost 6 bases, with 12 bases between them. The CDR3 is 15 residues long. CDR1 LGHNA and CDR2 YNFKEQ come from the germline V gene. CDR3 in DNA: TGTGCCAGCAGCCAAGATAGCCAGGTCTTTCAGCCCCAGCATTTT. It translates to CASSQDSQVFQPQHF.

The chain couples TRBV12-5 to TRBJ2-1; D is undetermined. Germline CDR1 is LGHNT and CDR2 is FRNRAP. V was clipped by 5 bases and J by 6 bases, with 14 bases between them. The CDR3 runs to 14 residues. CDR3 in amino acids: CASGPPIGPNEQFF. CDR3 sequence (DNA): TGTGCTAGTGGTCCCCCCATAGGGCCCAATGAGCAGTTCTTC.

The rearrangement links TRBV27 to TRBJ1-4; D unclear. V shed 3 bases and J shed 8 bases, with 7 bases lying between them. CDR1 and CDR2 (germline): MNHEY, SMNVEV (reference sequence). The CDR3 sequence is 12 residues long. The CDR3 spells CASSFLGEKLFF. The CDR3 DNA sequence: TGTGCCAGCAGTTTTCTCGGGGAAAAACTGTTTTTT.

The gene calls are TRBV12-3 or TRBV12-4 and TRBJ1-4; 7 nucleotides agree with TRBD1. V was clipped by 0 bases and J by 3 bases; unmatched bases: 1. This CDR3 contains 15 residues. The CDR3 DNA reads as TGTGCCAGCAGTTTAGCTGGACAGGCTAATGAAAAACTGTTTTTT. Its translation is CASSLAGQANEKLFF.

The genes are TRBV4-1 and TRBJ2-7; 10 nucleotides line up with TRBD2. The germline gives CDR1 MGHRA, CDR2 YSYEKL. The CDR3 runs to 15 residues. V was clipped by 1 base and J by 3 bases; unmatched bases: 3. CDR3: CASSQGTSGFYEQYV. Here the CDR3 DNA reads TGCGCCAGCAGCCAAGGGACTAGCGGTTTCTACGAGCAGTACGTC.

The J gene is TRBJ1-1, the V gene TRBV12-3 or TRBV12-4; no clear D. The CDR3 totals 13 residues. Trimming cost V 5 bases and J 3 bases, with 10 bases left between them. In DNA form, the CDR3 reads TGTGCCAGCAGTCCGGTGAGGGACACTGAAGCTTTCTTT. Residues: CASSPVRDTEAFF.

The gene calls are TRBV7-6 and TRBJ1-1, with TRBD1 matching over 10 bases. Per germline, CDR1 SGHVS and CDR2 FNYEAQ. With V trimmed by 2 bases and J by 4 bases, 4 bases remained unmatched. This CDR3 has 15 residues. This CDR3 is CASSLWTGGGTEAFF. As DNA, the CDR3 is TGTGCCAGCAGCTTATGGACAGGGGGTGGCACTGAAGCTTTCTTT.

The rearrangement joins TRBV24-1 to TRBJ1-1; D remains unclear. Per germline, CDR1 KGHDR and CDR2 SFDVKD. This CDR3 spans 15 amino acids. V lost 5 bases to trimming and J lost 6 bases, with 18 bases between them. The CDR3 is CATSALGLRVPEAFF. The DNA for the CDR3 is TGTGCCACCAGTGCCTTAGGTCTACGCGTCCCTGAAGCTTTCTTT.

The chain recombines TRBV25-1 with TRBJ2-2; 8 bases fit TRBD1. The CDR3 extends over 12 amino acids. In germline, CDR1 is MGHDK, CDR2 SYGVNS. V lost 5 bases, J lost 9 bases, and 2 bases stayed unmatched. The CDR3 bases are TGTGCCAGCAGTCCCAGGGGGCGGGAGCTGTTTTTT. This gives the protein CASSPRGRELFF. The whole variable domain, remainder taken from reference TRBV25-1 and TRBJ2-2, is EADIYQTPRYLVIGTGKKITLECSQTMGHDKMYWYQQDPGMELHLIHYSYGVNSTEKGDLSSESTVSRIRTEHFPLTLESARPSHTSQYLCASSPRGRELFFGEGSRLTVL.

A few counts support this clonotype. The chain recombines TRBV5-1 with TRBJ2-1; 7 bases map to TRBD1. Germline CDR1 reads SGHRS; CDR2 reads YFSETQ. CDR3 length equals 18 residues. V lost 4 bases, J lost 0 bases, and 13 bases stayed unmatched. The CDR3 reads CASSPTRQGLGSYNEQFF. As DNA, the CDR3 is TGCGCCAGCAGCCCGACCCGACAGGGTTTGGGCTCCTACAATGAGCAGTTCTTC.

This clonotype was seen at least ten times. The gene calls are TRBV20-1 and TRBJ1-1; D not certain. The ends were cut back, 6 bases at V and 3 bases at J, with 11 bases in the middle. The CDR3 is 12 amino acids. Germline CDR1 DFQATT, CDR2 SNEGSKA (reference sequence). CDR3 region: CSARPPDTEAFF. Here the CDR3 DNA reads TGCAGTGCCCGCCCCCCAGACACTGAAGCTTTCTTT.